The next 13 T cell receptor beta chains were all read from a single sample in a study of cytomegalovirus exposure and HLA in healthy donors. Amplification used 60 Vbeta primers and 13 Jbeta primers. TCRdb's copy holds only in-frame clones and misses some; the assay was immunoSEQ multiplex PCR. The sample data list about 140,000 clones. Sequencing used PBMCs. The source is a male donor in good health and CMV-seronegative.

The CDR3 reads CAWERTGAYGYTF. In DNA, the CDR3 is TGTGCCTGGGAAAGGACAGGAGCCTATGGCTACACCTTC. V is TRBV30 and J is TRBJ1-2, with 7 bases lining up with TRBD1. In germline, CDR1 is GTSNPN, CDR2 SVGIG (reference sequence). Trimming cost V 5 bases and J 4 bases; bases outside gene matches: 7. The CDR3 is 13 residues long.

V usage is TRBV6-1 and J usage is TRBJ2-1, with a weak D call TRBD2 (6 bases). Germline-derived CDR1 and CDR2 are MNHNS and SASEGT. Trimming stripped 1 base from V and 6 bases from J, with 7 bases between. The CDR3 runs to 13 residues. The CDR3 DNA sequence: TGTGCCAGCAGTGAAGTGGAGGGCAATGAGCAGTTCTTC. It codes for CASSEVEGNEQFF.

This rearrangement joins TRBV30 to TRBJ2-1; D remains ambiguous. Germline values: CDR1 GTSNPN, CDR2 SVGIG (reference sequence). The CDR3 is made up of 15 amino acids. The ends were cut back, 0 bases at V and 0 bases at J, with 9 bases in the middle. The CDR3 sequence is CAWSVGGFSYNEQFF. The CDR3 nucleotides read TGTGCCTGGAGTGTTGGCGGCTTCTCCTACAATGAGCAGTTCTTC.

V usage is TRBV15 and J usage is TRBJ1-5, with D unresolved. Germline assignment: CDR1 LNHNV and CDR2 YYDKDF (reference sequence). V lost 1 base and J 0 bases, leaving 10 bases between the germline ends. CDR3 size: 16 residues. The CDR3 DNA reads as TGTGCCACCAGCAGAGTGCGTACAGCTAGCAATCAGCCCCAGCATTTT. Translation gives CATSRVRTASNQPQHF.

The CDR3 reads CASSLELAGRDEQFF. The CDR3 bases are TGCGCCAGCAGCTTGGAGCTAGCGGGAAGGGATGAGCAGTTCTTC. The chain uses TRBV5-1 and TRBJ2-1, with 9 nucleotides matching TRBD2. CDR1 and CDR2 from the germline V gene are SGHRS and YFSETQ. The junction had 6 bases not matched to a gene; V was cut back by 0 bases and J by 8 bases. The CDR3 has 15 amino acids.

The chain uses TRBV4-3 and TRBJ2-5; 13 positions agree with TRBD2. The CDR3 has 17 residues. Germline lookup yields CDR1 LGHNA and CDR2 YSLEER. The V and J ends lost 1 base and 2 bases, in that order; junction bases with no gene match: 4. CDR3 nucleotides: TGCGCCAGCAGCCAAGTGGGGGGACTAGCGGGACAAGAGACCCAGTACTTC. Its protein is CASSQVGGLAGQETQYF.

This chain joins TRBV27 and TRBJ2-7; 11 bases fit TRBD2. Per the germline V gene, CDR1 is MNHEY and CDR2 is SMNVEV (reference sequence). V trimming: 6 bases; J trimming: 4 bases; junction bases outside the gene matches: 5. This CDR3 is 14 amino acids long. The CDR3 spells CASRASGRLYEQYF. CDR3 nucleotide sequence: TGTGCCAGCAGGGCTAGCGGGAGGCTGTACGAGCAGTACTTC.

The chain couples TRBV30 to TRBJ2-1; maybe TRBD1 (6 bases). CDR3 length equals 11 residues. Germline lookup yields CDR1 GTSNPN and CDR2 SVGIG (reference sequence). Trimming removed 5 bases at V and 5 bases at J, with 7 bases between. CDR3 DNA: TGTGCCTGGGGACAGCACAATGAGCAGTTCTTC. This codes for CAWGQHNEQFF.

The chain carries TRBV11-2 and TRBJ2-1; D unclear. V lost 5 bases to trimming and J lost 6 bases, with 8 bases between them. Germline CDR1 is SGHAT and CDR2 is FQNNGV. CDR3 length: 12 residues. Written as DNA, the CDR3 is TGTGCCAGCAGCCAAGCGAGCAATGAGCAGTTCTTC. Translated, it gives CASSQASNEQFF.

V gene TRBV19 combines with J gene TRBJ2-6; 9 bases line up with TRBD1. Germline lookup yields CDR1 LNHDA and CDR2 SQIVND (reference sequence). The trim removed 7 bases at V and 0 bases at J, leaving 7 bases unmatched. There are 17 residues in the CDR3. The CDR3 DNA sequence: TGTGCCAGTAAAGGAACAGGGGGCTACTCTGGGGCCAACGTCCTGACTTTC. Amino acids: CASKGTGGYSGANVLTF.

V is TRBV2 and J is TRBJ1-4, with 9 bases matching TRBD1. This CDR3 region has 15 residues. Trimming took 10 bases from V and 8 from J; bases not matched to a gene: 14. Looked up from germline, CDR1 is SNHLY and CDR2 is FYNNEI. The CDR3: CATGTGLVGTEKLFF. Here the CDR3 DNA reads TGTGCCACCGGGACAGGGCTGGTAGGAACGGAAAAACTGTTTTTT.

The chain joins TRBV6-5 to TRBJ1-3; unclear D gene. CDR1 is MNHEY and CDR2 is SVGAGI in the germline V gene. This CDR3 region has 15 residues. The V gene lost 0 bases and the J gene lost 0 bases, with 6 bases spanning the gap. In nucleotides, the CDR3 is TGTGCCAGCAGTTACTCTTCGGGCTCTGGAAACACCATATATTTT. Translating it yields CASSYSSGSGNTIYF.

This CDR3 is CASSQDREYYEQYF. Here the CDR3 DNA reads TGTGCCAGCAGCCAAGATAGAGAGTACTACGAGCAGTACTTC. V and J are TRBV4-2 and TRBJ2-7; the D is unclear. Germline lookup yields CDR1 LGHNA and CDR2 YNFKEQ. The CDR3 extends over 14 amino acids. Trimming stripped 0 bases from V and 3 bases from J, with 9 bases between.